This is a list of T cell receptor beta chains from one sample in a study of human T cells and chemical hapten exposure. TCRdb analysed the RACE reads with MiXCR anew, one entry per CDR3 protein. The sample records roughly 130,000 distinct CDR3 sequences, 10% to 12% being singletons. The source was whole blood, collected in connection with sensitization to the hapten diphenylcyclopropenone (DPC). These receptors all stem from a woman between 45 and 60 years old with alopecia areata. Some clones in this sample may be carry-over from other donors' samples. Each CDR3 is given with its conserved first and last residue. D genes are given only for firm matches. Some rows have no size entry. The others give once, few or many, or a class for an expanded clone.

v_call	d_call	j_call	clone_size	cdr3_nt	cdr3_aa
TRBV11-2	.	TRBJ2-3	.	TGTGCCAGCAGCGGGCCCGGGGGCCCAGATACGCAGTATTTT	CASSGPGGPDTQYF
TRBV6-5	TRBD2	TRBJ2-1	few	TGTGCCAGCAGTTATGGGCTAGCGGGGGGGGAGCAGTTCTTC	CASSYGLAGGEQFF
TRBV6-5	TRBD2	TRBJ2-7	few	TGTGCCAGCAGACAACTTAAGCGGGAGGGCCGTCTGGAGCAGTACTTC	CASRQLKREGRLEQYF
TRBV6-5	TRBD2	TRBJ2-2	few	TGTGCCAGCAGTACTTTAGCGGGAGAGGCCACCGGGGAGCTGTTTTTT	CASSTLAGEATGELFF
TRBV24-1	TRBD1	TRBJ2-5	many	TGTGCCACCAGTGATCGACAGGGGATCCAAGAGACCCAGTACTTC	CATSDRQGIQETQYF
TRBV29-1	TRBD1	TRBJ2-3	many	TGCAGCGTAGACTCCGGGACAGCCACAGATACGCAGTATTTT	CSVDSGTATDTQYF
TRBV7-8	TRBD1	TRBJ2-2	few	TGTGCCAGCAGGGGGACAGGGAAGAACACCGGGGAGCTGTTTTTT	CASRGTGKNTGELFF
TRBV6-5	.	TRBJ2-7	.	TGTGCCAGCAGTTACTCGAGCAGGGACTTATACGAGCAGTACTTC	CASSYSSRDLYEQYF
TRBV7-9	.	TRBJ1-1	few	TGTGCCAGCAGCTCTCTCACTGAAGCTTTCTTT	CASSSLTEAFF
TRBV29-1	TRBD1	TRBJ2-7	.	TGCAGCGTTGAAGATCAGGGGGACGAGCAGTACTTC	CSVEDQGDEQYF
TRBV9	.	TRBJ1-2	many	TGTGCCAGCAGCCTTACTGCAGCGGGCTATGGCTACACCTTC	CASSLTAAGYGYTF
TRBV4-1	.	TRBJ2-6	.	TGCGCCAGCAGCCAACCCCCAGGGACTGGGGCCAACGTCCTGACTTTC	CASSQPPGTGANVLTF
TRBV10-3	.	TRBJ1-2	.	TGTGCCATCAGTGAGTACAGAGATGGCTACACCTTC	CAISEYRDGYTF
TRBV6-2/TRBV6-3	TRBD1	TRBJ2-7	few	TGTGCCAGCGGGGACAGGAGCTTAAATTCCTACGAGCAGTACTTC	CASGDRSLNSYEQYF
TRBV29-1	.	TRBJ1-1	few	TGCAGCGTTGGTAGTGGACCGAACACTGAAGCTTTCTTT	CSVGSGPNTEAFF